The sequence of this T cell receptor (beta chain) was determined in a study of blood T cell repertoires in COVID-19 (dated by TCRdb to 2018 to 2021). In the study overall: Samples covering the acute and convalescent phases of COVID-19 were provided by collaborators in the United States, Italy and Spain. The prospective study material was composed of cDNA or gDNA derived from T cells, B-cell-depleted T cells, or PBMCs. Subjects who had been exposed to COVID-19, were actively infected with it, or had recovered from it provided the deeply sampled blood TCRbeta repertoires that made up the dataset. A freely available public database, intended as a resource for researchers studying the immune response to SARS-CoV-2, is where the repertoires were released. The samples were drawn from the first 160 participants of the ongoing ImmuneRACE study and from more than 1,000 subjects provided by 6 global collaborators. A de-identified subject ID, COVID-19 status, age in years and sex were almost always included in the sample metadata. Where available, HLA class I and class II types were taken from metadata supplied by the sample provider and were not determined by assay-based typing.

As for this clone: What this receptor recognizes is not known. No base-level quality is on record; no much larger clone is a single base apart.

General study outcomes and caveats: The amount of clinical and demographic metadata varied by source and participant and was provided uncurated.

TCRbeta CDR3 regions were amplified from genomic DNA by means of the immunoSEQ Assay, a bias-controlled multiplex PCR. The authors' analysis ran thus. The number of nucleated cells in each sample was estimated by amplification of reference gene primers within the assay. Sequence reads were collapsed and filtered to measure the absolute abundance of every unique TCRbeta CDR3 rearrangement. For each sample, productive Simpson clonality was calculated as the square root of Simpson's diversity index across productive rearrangements. The source is immuneACCESS, and TCRdb retained only in-frame sequences with V and J called. Part of the clones is not carried over; for the studies checked, unresolved V genes explain less than half of this, and the remainder is unexplained. The DNA gave D and trimming, while V, J and clone size come from that table. Present in this sample are about 120,000 clones, 70% to 80% of which were seen just once. Roughly 25% of the sample rests with the top ten.

Each collaborating institution followed its own protocols to collect whole blood in K2EDTA tubes. Collaborator samples were shipped for TCRbeta analysis as frozen whole blood, isolated PBMCs, or DNA extracted from either sample type. Germline trimming amounts to 0 bases on V and 4 bases on J, with 3 as the count of junction bases outside the gene matches. Reading from cysteine to phenylalanine, the CDR3 counts 15 amino acids. Only CDR3 DNA is held: 45 bases, read in frame from base 1. CDR1 and CDR2 (SGHRS, YFSETQ) derive from the germline V gene. The sequence came from a human donor in a cohort sampled during active COVID-19. The sample comprised peripheral blood. In this chain, TRBV5-1 is recombined with TRBJ2-7, and TRBD2 matches 11 of the central bases. The nucleotide sequence is given as TGCGCCAGCAGCTTGGACGGGACTAGCGGTTACGAGCAGTACTTC. The translation is CASSLDGTSGYEQYF.